This entry lists 20 T cell receptor beta chains sequenced from one sample in a study of blood T cell repertoires in COVID-19 (TCRdb year 2020). Library method: the immunoSEQ multiplex PCR assay. TCRdb's version of the immuneACCESS table is confined to in-frame rearrangements and falls short of the full clone set. An unresolved V gene accounts for under half of the shortfall where checked; the remainder is of unknown origin. Within this sample are some 300,000 clones, with 90% of them counted one time only. In total, the top ten clones hold around 0.93% of the sample. The specimen sequenced was peripheral blood. These receptors all come from a woman aged 40 to 50 with COVID-19, enrolled during active disease.

This chain uses TRBV5-4 with TRBJ2-1; possibly TRBD2 for D (5 bases). Per germline, CDR1 SGHNT and CDR2 YYREEE (reference sequence). This CDR3 comprises 16 residues. V lost 1 base and J 4 bases, leaving 15 bases between the germline ends. Here the CDR3 reads CASSLTQRRTYNEQFF. The CDR3 DNA follows: TGTGCCAGCAGCTTGACCCAGCGGAGGACGTACAATGAGCAGTTCTTC.

CDR3 nucleotide sequence: TGTGCCAGCAATCAACAGGGCCCGATCAACACTGAAGCTTTCTTT. Translating it yields CASNQQGPINTEAFF. The chain couples TRBV28 to TRBJ1-1; TRBD1 might be the D (6 bases). Germline loops: CDR1 MDHEN, CDR2 SYDVKM. Trimming cost V 7 bases and J 2 bases, with 17 bases left between them. The CDR3 loop spans 15 amino acids.

The chain links TRBV12-3 or TRBV12-4 to TRBJ1-2, with D perhaps TRBD1 (5 bases). CDR3 length: 13 amino acids. The germline V and J ends were trimmed by 6 bases and 4 bases, with 12 bases remaining between them. The CDR3 protein is CASRSDRRYGYTF. CDR3 in DNA: TGTGCCAGCAGGTCCGACAGACGCTATGGCTACACCTTC.

This clone has only one observation. V and J are TRBV7-3 and TRBJ2-7; 9 bases line up with TRBD1. The CDR3 spans 14 residues. V trimming: 5 bases; J trimming: 6 bases; junction bases outside the gene matches: 8. Germline V CDR1 and CDR2: SGHTA, FQGTGA. The CDR3 DNA sequence: TGTGCCAGCAGCGATCCGGGACAGGGCCCCGAGCAGTACTTC. It translates to CASSDPGQGPEQYF.

In its sample, this clone was seen a few times. Other DNA sequences from this sample encode an identical CDR3 as well. The chain recombines TRBV7-3 with TRBJ2-7, with TRBD1 identical over 7 bases. The V segment lost 1 base and the J segment 3 bases; nucleotides outside the gene matches: 3. The CDR3 length is 14 residues. Looked up from germline, CDR1 is SGHTA and CDR2 is FQGTGA. CDR3 sequence (DNA): TGTGCCAGCAGCTTAAACCCAGGGGGCTACGAGCAGTACTTC. Protein product: CASSLNPGGYEQYF.

V gene TRBV9 combines with J gene TRBJ1-2; tentative D call: TRBD1 (6 bases). From germline, CDR1 is SGDLS and CDR2 YYNGEE. The CDR3 is made up of 17 amino acids. The V and J ends lost 3 bases and 8 bases respectively, with 26 bases between them. Here the CDR3 reads CASSAGQMTGYGNGYTF. The CDR3 coding sequence is TGTGCCAGCAGCGCAGGACAGATGACAGGATATGGCAACGGCTACACCTTC.

The chain employs TRBV5-1 and TRBJ1-1; tentative D call: TRBD1 (6 bases). The CDR3 length is 17 residues. V dropped 2 bases and J dropped 5 bases, with 22 bases sitting between them. The germline V gene encodes CDR1 SGHRS and CDR2 YFSETQ. CDR3 in amino acids: CASSFQGRVFGSTEAFF. CDR3 nucleotides: TGCGCCAGCAGCTTTCAGGGGAGGGTTTTTGGGTCGACTGAAGCTTTCTTT.

The chain has TRBV6-6 and TRBJ2-3, with 8 bases that match TRBD1. CDR3 length equals 15 residues. Losses at the gene ends were 1 base for V and 0 bases for J; bases not matched to a gene: 0. Per germline, CDR1 MNHNY and CDR2 SVGAGI (reference sequence). Here the CDR3 DNA reads TGTGCCAGCAGTTACTGGGACAGGAGCACAGATACGCAGTATTTT. This codes for CASSYWDRSTDTQYF.

The chain employs TRBV4-3 and TRBJ1-2; TRBD1 matches 9 bases. The germline CDR1 and CDR2 sequences are LGHNA and YSLEER. V gave up 0 bases and J gave up 4 bases; unmatched junction bases: 15. The CDR3 consists of 19 residues. The CDR3 is CASSQDRGQGRGKSYGYTF. CDR3 DNA sequence: TGCGCCAGCAGCCAAGATAGGGGACAGGGAAGGGGCAAGAGCTATGGCTACACCTTC.

The rearrangement uses TRBV30 and TRBJ1-2; TRBD1 matches at 7 bases. Germline V lookup: CDR1 GTSNPN, CDR2 SVGIG (reference sequence). The CDR3 is made up of 13 amino acids. The V and J ends lost 3 bases and 4 bases, in that order; junction bases with no gene match: 5. This CDR3 is CAWRSDRLYGYTF. CDR3 sequence (DNA): TGTGCCTGGAGATCGGACAGGCTCTATGGCTACACCTTC.

This clone was picked up one time. The V gene is TRBV6-6, the J gene TRBJ2-2; 7 bases align to TRBD1. Germline V lookup: CDR1 MNHNY, CDR2 SVGAGI (reference sequence). Germline trimming cut 4 bases from V and 7 bases from J; bases unmatched to any gene: 9. The CDR3 has 15 amino acids. The CDR3 sequence: CASSLKGARDGELFF. CDR3 bases: TGTGCCAGCAGTTTAAAGGGGGCCAGGGACGGGGAGCTGTTTTTT.

This clone was seen only a few times. The chain combines TRBV7-2 with TRBJ1-2; 7 bases are shared with TRBD1. The CDR3 is 16 residues long. The junction had 7 bases not matched to a gene; V was cut back by 2 bases and J by 1 base. Germline V CDR1 and CDR2: SGHTA, FQGNSA. DNA for the CDR3: TGTGCCAGCAGCTTACGTGGGACAGATTTTAACTATGGCTACACCTTC. It yields the protein CASSLRGTDFNYGYTF.

The chain employs TRBV6-6 and TRBJ1-6; unclear D gene. Germline V CDR1 and CDR2: MNHNY, SVGAGI (reference sequence). V was pared by 5 bases and J by 6 bases, with 5 bases between. The CDR3 loop spans 12 amino acids. This CDR3 reads CASSPSNSPLHF. The CDR3 nucleotides read TGTGCCAGCAGTCCTAGTAATTCACCCCTCCACTTT.

The V and J genes are TRBV30 and TRBJ1-3; the D is unclear. This CDR3 has 13 amino acids. Germline CDR1 GTSNPN, CDR2 SVGIG (reference sequence). V gave up 3 bases and J gave up 0 bases, with 6 bases separating them. CDR3 DNA: TGTGCCTGGAGGTCATTCTCTGGAAACACCATATATTTT. It specifies CAWRSFSGNTIYF.

The chain combines TRBV28 with TRBJ2-6; maybe TRBD1 (6 bases). CDR3 length: 20 amino acids. Trimming took 5 bases from V and 2 from J, leaving 25 bases between them. Germline V gene sequence: CDR1 MDHEN, CDR2 SYDVKM. The CDR3: CASSRLTPTGKETGANVLTF. The DNA for the CDR3 is TGTGCCAGCAGTCGACTTACACCTACAGGGAAAGAGACTGGGGCCAACGTCCTGACTTTC.

The genes are TRBV30 and TRBJ2-1; 8 nucleotides align to TRBD1. The V gene's germline CDR1 is GTSNPN and CDR2 SVGIG (reference sequence). The CDR3 loop spans 15 amino acids. V shed 0 bases, J shed 7 bases, and the junction held 8 bases outside the gene matches. CDR3 sequence: CAWSVHQGAMNEQFF. The CDR3 DNA sequence: TGTGCCTGGAGTGTACATCAGGGGGCCATGAATGAGCAGTTCTTC.

The chain combines TRBV28 with TRBJ2-5, with TRBD2 matching 7 bases. Trimming cost V 8 bases and J 2 bases; bases outside gene matches: 14. Per the germline V gene, CDR1 is MDHEN and CDR2 is SYDVKM. This CDR3 comprises 16 residues. The CDR3 sequence is CASSNRGGEEQETQYF. The DNA of the CDR3 is TGTGCCAGCTCCAACCGCGGGGGAGAGGAGCAAGAGACCCAGTACTTC.

The chain uses TRBV7-9 and TRBJ2-7; TRBD1 matches 9 bases. Trimming at V came to 1 base and at J to 9 bases, leaving 10 bases not matched to a gene. CDR3 length: 15 residues. The germline gives CDR1 SEHNR, CDR2 FQNEAQ (reference sequence). In DNA form, the CDR3 reads TGTGCCAGCAGCTTAGTCGGGGGACAGGGCTCCTTGCAGTACTTC. This encodes CASSLVGGQGSLQYF.

V gene TRBV7-9 combines with J gene TRBJ2-7; 14 bases map to TRBD2. Trimming at V came to 1 base and at J to 3 bases, leaving 2 bases not matched to a gene. The CDR3 spans 16 residues. The V gene's germline CDR1 is SEHNR and CDR2 FQNEAQ (reference sequence). The DNA of the CDR3 is TGTGCCAGCAGCTTAGGTGGGACTAGCGGGAGCTACGAGCAGTACTTC. It is translated as CASSLGGTSGSYEQYF.

The chain has TRBV5-4 and TRBJ2-5, with D perhaps TRBD1 (6 bases). The germline CDR1 and CDR2 sequences are SGHNT and YYREEE (reference sequence). CDR3 length equals 12 residues. Deletions cut 2 bases from V and 11 bases from J, with 13 bases between. CDR3 coding DNA: TGTGCCAGCAGCTTCCAGTGGCAGGGGCAGTACTTC. This gives the protein CASSFQWQGQYF.